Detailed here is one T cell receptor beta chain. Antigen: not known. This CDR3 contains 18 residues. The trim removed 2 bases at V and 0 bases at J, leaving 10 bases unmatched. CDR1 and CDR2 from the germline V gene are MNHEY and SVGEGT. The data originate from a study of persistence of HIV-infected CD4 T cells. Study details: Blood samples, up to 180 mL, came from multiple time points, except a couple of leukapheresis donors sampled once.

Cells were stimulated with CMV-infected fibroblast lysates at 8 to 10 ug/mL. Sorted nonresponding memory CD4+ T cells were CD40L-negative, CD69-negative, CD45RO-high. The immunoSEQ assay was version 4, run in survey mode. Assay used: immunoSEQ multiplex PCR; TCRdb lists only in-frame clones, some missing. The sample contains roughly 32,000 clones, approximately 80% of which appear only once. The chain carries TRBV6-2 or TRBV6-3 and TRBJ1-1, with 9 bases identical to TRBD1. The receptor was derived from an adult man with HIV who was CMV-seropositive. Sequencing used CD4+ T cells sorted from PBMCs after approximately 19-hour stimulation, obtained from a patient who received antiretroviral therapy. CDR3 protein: CASSYTLDRGGMNTEAFF. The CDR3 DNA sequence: TGTGCCAGCAGTTACACCCTGGACAGGGGCGGCATGAACACTGAAGCTTTCTTT.